The 12 T cell receptor beta chains below come from one sample, sequenced in a study of radiotherapy plus CTLA-4 blockade in lung cancer. Method: immunoSEQ multiplex PCR; TCRdb's copy keeps in-frame clones and lacks some. Of about 32,000 clones detected, more than 80% appear once; the ten largest clones hold about 5.3%. This specimen was peripheral blood, taken from a patient treated with radiotherapy plus ipilimumab. The origin of the receptors is a human donor with non-small cell lung cancer who had stable disease on radiotherapy plus ipilimumab.

J is TRBJ2-7 and V is TRBV6-1, with 7 bases fitting TRBD1. V lost 6 bases, J lost 3 bases, and 8 bases stayed unmatched. The CDR3 runs to 14 residues. Per the germline V gene, CDR1 is MNHNS and CDR2 is SASEGT. The CDR3 loop reads CASRSGTELYEQYF. The CDR3 DNA follows: TGTGCCAGCAGATCCGGGACAGAACTCTACGAGCAGTACTTC.

The rearrangement joins TRBV18 to TRBJ2-3; the D gene is possibly TRBD1 (5 bases). The germline CDR1 and CDR2 sequences are KGHSH and LQKENI. The V gene lost 6 bases and the J gene lost 3 bases, with 19 bases spanning the gap. The CDR3 extends over 16 amino acids. CDR3 bases: TGTGCCAGCTCCCTCAACACCAGGGTTGAGACAGATACGCAGTATTTT. This sequence encodes CASSLNTRVETDTQYF.

The chain employs TRBV28 and TRBJ2-7; 10 bases map to TRBD2. V dropped 6 bases and J dropped 5; count of bases not matched to a gene: 10. Germline lookup yields CDR1 MDHEN and CDR2 SYDVKM. The CDR3 totals 15 residues. The CDR3 DNA sequence: TGTGCCAGCAGGGAGCTAGCGGGAGTGTTTGACGAGCAGTACTTC. Translating it yields CASRELAGVFDEQYF.

V is TRBV5-5 and J is TRBJ2-2; D perhaps matches TRBD2 (5 bases). The CDR3 runs to 15 residues. CDR1 is SGHKS and CDR2 is YYEKEE in the germline V gene (reference sequence). V dropped 4 bases and J dropped 6 bases, with 16 bases sitting between them. The CDR3 spells CASSTAGGPSGELFF. The CDR3 DNA reads TGTGCCAGCAGCACCGCAGGAGGACCCTCCGGGGAGCTGTTTTTT.

The chain employs TRBV6-4 and TRBJ1-5, with TRBD1 matching 7 bases. J gave up 2 bases and V 2 bases, and 0 bases lay outside the gene matches. This CDR3 region has 14 residues. Germline values: CDR1 MRHNA, CDR2 SNTAGT. Here the CDR3 DNA reads TGTGCCAGCAGTGACACAGGGGGCAATCAGCCCCAGCATTTT. Translation gives CASSDTGGNQPQHF.

The V gene is TRBV2, the J gene TRBJ1-3; no clear D gene. The CDR3 spans 14 residues. V was cut by 8 bases and J by 0 bases, with 11 bases left in between. Germline lookup yields CDR1 SNHLY and CDR2 FYNNEI. CDR3 sequence (DNA): TGTGCCAGCTCCAAGCGGAACTCTGGAAACACCATATATTTT. Its translation: CASSKRNSGNTIYF. Full variable domain (rest looked up from reference TRBV2 and TRBJ1-3): EPEVTQTPSHQVTQMGQEVILRCVPISNHLYFYWYRQILGQKVEFLVSFYNNEISEKSEIFDDQFSVERPDGSNFTLKIRSTKLEDSAMYFCASSKRNSGNTIYFGEGSWLTVV.

This clone was seen more than once but under ten times. The chain links TRBV5-1 to TRBJ2-5; D is possibly TRBD2 (5 bases). Germline assignment: CDR1 SGHRS and CDR2 YFSETQ. This CDR3 region has 17 residues. The V gene lost 0 bases and the J gene lost 5 bases, with 20 bases spanning the gap. Written as DNA, the CDR3 is TGCGCCAGCAGCTTGGCAGGTGTCGGGGTGTTACGGGAGACCCAGTACTTC. It translates to CASSLAGVGVLRETQYF.

The chain uses TRBV2 and TRBJ2-2; TRBD1 agrees at 9 bases. V lost 1 base to trimming and J lost 5 bases; unmatched junction nucleotides: 11. Germline V CDR1 and CDR2: SNHLY, FYNNEI. There are 18 residues in the CDR3. CDR3 nucleotides: TGTGCCAGCAGTGAAGACGTTTCCGGACAGGGGAAAACCGGGGAGCTGTTTTTT. It is translated as CASSEDVSGQGKTGELFF.

This chain links TRBV6-4 with TRBJ2-3; 9 bases are shared with TRBD2. This CDR3 region has 15 residues. Per germline, CDR1 MRHNA and CDR2 SNTAGT. Trimming cost V 5 bases and J 0 bases; bases outside gene matches: 3. CDR3 amino acids: CASSPTSGSTDTQYF. The CDR3, as DNA: TGTGCCAGCAGTCCGACTAGCGGCAGCACAGATACGCAGTATTTT.

The gene calls are TRBV2 and TRBJ2-5, with D maybe TRBD2 (6 bases). The J call may be wrong; the DNA end is better matched by TRBJ2-7. The CDR3 totals 14 residues. CDR1 and CDR2 from the germline V gene are SNHLY and FYNNEI. Here the CDR3 DNA reads TGTGCCAGCAGTAACCCTAGCGTCGCCTACGAGCAGTACTTC. It yields the protein CASSNPSVAYEQYF.

This clone was detected only a few times. The rearrangement links TRBV27 to TRBJ2-3; 7 bases line up with TRBD2. V was pared by 5 bases and J by 10 bases, with 21 bases of the junction left unmatched. Germline V gene sequence: CDR1 MNHEY, CDR2 SMNVEV (reference sequence). This CDR3 is 17 amino acids long. The CDR3 sequence is CASSPRTSDPFAGSQYF. As DNA, the CDR3 is TGTGCCAGCAGTCCTCGCACTAGCGACCCCTTCGCCGGCTCGCAGTATTTT.

The chain employs TRBV7-2 and TRBJ2-7; 9 positions agree with TRBD1. Germline V lookup: CDR1 SGHTA, CDR2 FQGNSA. With V trimmed by 4 bases and J by 6 bases, 7 bases remained unmatched. CDR3 length equals 14 residues. CDR3 loop: CASSSGTGSSEQYF. CDR3 nucleotides: TGTGCCAGCAGCTCCGGGACAGGGTCATCCGAGCAGTACTTC.